This TCR beta chain was sequenced during a study of beta chain features in type 1 diabetes. Every donor had blood drawn once into heparin, roughly 100 mL on average. Isolated RNA was reverse transcribed in full, so expressed TCRB transcripts were sequenced. Measured with immunoSEQ multiplex PCR; TCRdb has only the in-frame clones, and not every one. The table has around 300,000 clones, 15% seen once. Whole-study findings and limits: Patients' naive, central memory and Treg TCRB repertoires seemed closer to one another than those of healthy donors. Shortening that was moderate but significant affected the TCRB CDR3s of Type 1 diabetes patients in all four CD4+ subsets.

Points on this clone: The target antigen is unknown.

Trimming cost V 0 bases and J 4 bases, with 8 bases left between them. The CDR3 consists of 15 residues. Germline V gives CDR1 SGHNT, CDR2 YYREEE (reference sequence). Source material: naive CD4+ T cells from blood. This sequence was found in a man between 18 and 35 years old with type 1 diabetes. The chain employs TRBV5-4 and TRBJ1-6; D remains unclear. The CDR3 DNA sequence: TGTGCCAGCAGCTTGGAGGCGGGGTATAATTCACCCCTCCACTTT. Translated, it gives CASSLEAGYNSPLHF.